Listed here are 30 T cell receptor beta chains from one sample, sequenced in a study of blood T cells in healthy people across ages. Then a second PCR, running about 6 to 11 cycles, was carried out with a sample-barcoded 5' primer and a J-beta primer mix. Each CDR3 protein is one row after TCRdb ran MiXCR on the 5' RACE reads. The repertoire holds approximately 810,000 distinct CDR3 sequences, with about 36% as singletons. Sequenced sample: blood. These receptor sequences come from a man younger than 35 in good health.

The gene calls are TRBV7-2 and TRBJ1-1, with TRBD1 matching 7 bases. This CDR3 is 12 amino acids long. Germline CDR1 and CDR2: SGHTA and FQGNSA. The ends lost 5 bases at V and 11 bases at J; junction bases unmatched: 8. The CDR3 sequence: CASSASQGRAFF. In nucleotides, the CDR3 is TGTGCCAGCAGCGCTTCACAGGGGAGGGCTTTCTTT.

The chain has TRBV19 and TRBJ1-2; no clear D gene. V lost 3 bases, J lost 0 bases, and 8 bases lay in between. The CDR3 totals 14 residues. In germline, CDR1 is LNHDA, CDR2 SQIVND (reference sequence). In nucleotides, the CDR3 is TGTGCCAGTAGTATTAACGAAGCTAACTATGGCTACACCTTC. Its translation is CASSINEANYGYTF.

This clonotype was counted only a few times. The chain combines TRBV5-5 with TRBJ1-5, with 9 bases that match TRBD1. Germline assignment: CDR1 SGHKS and CDR2 YYEKEE (reference sequence). This CDR3 region has 18 residues. V lost 2 bases, J lost 6 bases, and 15 bases stayed unmatched. Written as DNA, the CDR3 is TGTGCCAGCAGCTTCTTAAGTCCCGGGACAGGGTTCGGTCAGCCCCAGCATTTT. Translation gives CASSFLSPGTGFGQPQHF. The full variable domain, its missing parts supplied by reference TRBV5-5 and TRBJ1-5, is DAGVTQSPTHLIKTRGQQVTLRCSPISGHKSVSWYQQVLGQGPQFIFQYYEKEERGRGNFPDRFSARQFPNYSSELNVNALLLGDSALYLCASSFLSPGTGFGQPQHFGDGTRLSIL.

This clonotype was counted only a few times. The chain has TRBV7-2 and TRBJ1-4; D not certain. The CDR3 contains 15 residues. Trimming removed 1 base from V and 8 bases from J, with 14 bases in between. Germline loops: CDR1 SGHTA, CDR2 FQGNSA. CDR3 protein: CASSLGPQGGEKLFF. The CDR3 region has the DNA TGTGCCAGCAGCTTAGGCCCCCAAGGTGGGGAAAAACTGTTTTTT.

This clonotype was seen a handful of times. V usage is TRBV7-2 and J usage is TRBJ2-1, with unresolved D. Trimming pared 4 bases from V and 6 bases from J, leaving 10 bases between. The CDR3 loop spans 13 amino acids. Per germline, CDR1 SGHTA and CDR2 FQGNSA. The CDR3 DNA reads TGTGCCAGCAGCTCGGTAAGAAGCAATGAGCAGTTCTTC. It yields the protein CASSSVRSNEQFF.

Notes on this clonotype: It may be a read error: a sequence one base away is much more abundant. The gene calls are TRBV10-3 and TRBJ2-7; D call uncertain. The J call may not be correct, given that the DNA end is closer to TRBJ2-5. CDR3 length: 12 residues. Germline assignment: CDR1 ENHRY and CDR2 SYGVKD. As DNA, the CDR3 is TGTGCCATCAGGGAGCCACGGGAGACCCAGTACTTC. It codes for CAIREPRETQYF.

This chain connects TRBV7-9 to TRBJ2-1, with a possible D match to TRBD1 (5 bases). This CDR3 region has 9 residues. Germline CDR1 SEHNR, CDR2 FQNEAQ (reference sequence). Trimming shortened V by 5 bases and J by 15 bases, and 8 bases separated the two germline ends. CDR3 in amino acids: CASSLDTFF. CDR3 DNA: TGTGCCAGCAGCCTGGACACGTTCTTC.

This rearrangement joins TRBV5-1 to TRBJ2-3; tentatively, D is TRBD1 (6 bases). Germline CDR1 SGHRS, CDR2 YFSETQ. CDR3 length equals 15 residues. V was pared by 3 bases and J by 6 bases, with 17 bases between. The CDR3 nucleotides read TGCGCCAGCAGCTGGGACCCAGGGGTGGCGGATACGCAGTATTTT. It specifies CASSWDPGVADTQYF.

To note about this clonotype: At one boundary the junction diverges from the germline segment, which might be a read error. The chain employs TRBV12-3 or TRBV12-4 and TRBJ1-2, with a possible D match to TRBD1 (5 bases). The CDR3 length is 14 residues. CDR3 protein: CASSGQGSKYGYTF. Written as DNA, the CDR3 is TGTGCCAGCAGCGGCCAGGGTTCTAAGTATGGCTACACCTTC.

The chain is built from TRBV29-1 and TRBJ2-1; weak D call: TRBD1 (6 bases). CDR3 size: 13 residues. Trimming took off 4 bases at V and 4 bases at J, with 11 bases between the two ends. Germline V CDR1 and CDR2: SQVTM, ANQGSEA. The CDR3 DNA follows: TGCAGCGTTGTTGGACAGCTGTACAATGAGCAGTTCTTC. It specifies CSVVGQLYNEQFF.

J is TRBJ2-2 and V is TRBV19, with TRBD1 matching over 7 bases. Germline values: CDR1 LNHDA, CDR2 SQIVND (reference sequence). The CDR3 is 14 residues long. V dropped 11 bases and J dropped 0; count of bases not matched to a gene: 6. For the CDR3, the DNA is TGTGCCGGGAAACAGGGGACGAACACCGGGGAGCTGTTTTTT. Translating it yields CAGKQGTNTGELFF. Together with reference TRBV19 and TRBJ2-2, the CDR3 gives the full variable domain: DGGITQSPKYLFRKEGQNVTLSCEQNLNHDAMYWYRQDPGQGLRLIYYSQIVNDFQKGDIAEGYSVSREKKESFPLTVTSAQKNPTAFYLCAGKQGTNTGELFFGEGSRLTVL.

The rearrangement uses TRBV27 and TRBJ2-5; D is perhaps TRBD1 or TRBD2 (5 bases each). Germline values: CDR1 MNHEY, CDR2 SMNVEV (reference sequence). Between the trimmed V and J ends, which lost 8 bases and 2 bases, there was a span of 21 bases. The CDR3 is made up of 16 amino acids. The CDR3: CASGALGRNLQETQYF. The CDR3 region has the DNA TGTGCCAGCGGCGCTTTGGGACGGAACCTACAAGAGACCCAGTACTTC.

On this clonotype itself: One base away lies a much larger clone, so this may be a sequencing read error. The chain combines TRBV7-2 with TRBJ2-7, with D unclear. CDR1 and CDR2 (germline): SGHTA, FQGNSA. Trimming cost V 5 bases and J 1 base, with 12 bases left between them. The CDR3 loop spans 14 amino acids. The CDR3 nucleotides read TGTGCCAGCAGCGTAATCCGTTCATCCTACGAGCAGTACTTC. This codes for CASSVIRSSYEQYF.

Points on this clonotype: A junction boundary mismatches the germline segment, possibly from a read error. This chain uses TRBV7-2 with TRBJ1-4; D call uncertain. The CDR3 is 13 residues long. The germline V gene has CDR1 SGHTA and CDR2 FQGNSA. CDR3 loop: CASSQSTNERLFF. In DNA, the CDR3 is TGTGCCAGCAGCCAGTCGACTAATGAAAGACTGTTTTTT. Supplemented by reference TRBV7-2 and TRBJ1-4, the full variable domain reads GAGVSQSPSNKVTEKGKDVELRCDPISGHTALYWYRQSLGQGLEFLIYFQGNSAPDKSGLPSDRFSAERTGGSVSTLTIQRTQQEDSAVYLCASSQSTNERLFFGSGTQLSVL.

The V gene is TRBV10-3, the J gene TRBJ2-3, with no clear D. This CDR3 has 15 amino acids. Germline CDR1 is ENHRY and CDR2 is SYGVKD. V was shortened by 1 base and J by 3 bases, with 11 bases between the two germline ends. The chain's CDR3 is CAISEFKGGTDTQYF. The DNA of the CDR3 is TGTGCCATCAGTGAGTTTAAGGGTGGGACAGATACGCAGTATTTT.

The chain carries TRBV7-6 and TRBJ1-1; no clear D. The CDR3 runs to 18 residues. The V end lost 0 bases, the J end lost 0 bases, and 17 bases lay between the germline ends. Germline CDR1 reads SGHVS; CDR2 reads FNYEAQ. CDR3 coding DNA: TGTGCCAGCAGCTTAGCGGTGGGATTTTCTGTTATGAACACTGAAGCTTTCTTT. This sequence encodes CASSLAVGFSVMNTEAFF.

On this clonotype: A much more abundant neighbour one base away suggests this may be a read error. The gene calls are TRBV20-1 and TRBJ2-3; D ambiguous. CDR3 length equals 13 residues. Germline V gene lookup returns CDR1 DFQATT and CDR2 SNEGSKA (reference sequence). For the CDR3, the DNA is TGCACCAAACAACCGCGGAACACAGATACGCGGTATTTT. Translated: CTKQPRNTDTRYF.

A single count supports this clonotype. The CDR3 protein is CASSSWTVQETQYF. As DNA, the CDR3 is TGTGCCAGCAGCTCCTGGACAGTCCAAGAGACCCAGTACTTC. V gene TRBV5-6 combines with J gene TRBJ2-5, with a weak D call TRBD1 (6 bases). CDR1 is SGHDT and CDR2 is YYEEEE in the germline V gene. V lost 3 bases to trimming and J lost 1 base, with 10 bases between them. The CDR3 loop spans 14 amino acids. Full variable domain (remainder filled in from reference TRBV5-6 and TRBJ2-5): DAGVTQSPTHLIKTRGQQVTLRCSPKSGHDTVSWYQQALGQGPQFIFQYYEEEERQRGNFPDRFSGHQFPNYSSELNVNALLLGDSALYLCASSSWTVQETQYFGPGTRLLVL.

This clonotype was seen only a few times. This chain joins TRBV5-1 and TRBJ2-3; 12 nucleotides agree with TRBD1. Looked up from germline, CDR1 is SGHRS and CDR2 is YFSETQ. The CDR3 spans 17 residues. V was pared by 0 bases and J by 4 bases, with 6 bases of the junction left unmatched. This CDR3 reads CASSLVGQGASPDTQYF. In DNA form, the CDR3 reads TGCGCCAGCAGCTTGGTGGGACAGGGGGCATCGCCAGATACGCAGTATTTT.

With respect to this clonotype: A junction boundary mismatches the germline segment, possibly from a read error. The rearrangement uses TRBV4-2 and TRBJ2-3; 12 bases match TRBD2. The CDR3 runs 16 residues. CDR1 and CDR2 from the germline V gene are LGHNA and YNFKEQ. CDR3 protein: CTSSQERLAGGDTQYF. The DNA for the CDR3 is TGTACCAGCAGCCAAGAGCGCCTAGCGGGGGGGGATACGCAGTATTTT.

The gene calls are TRBV12-3 or TRBV12-4 and TRBJ2-1, with TRBD1 matching 7 bases. V lost 6 bases, J lost 7 bases, and 9 bases stayed unmatched. There are 14 residues in the CDR3. CDR3 sequence (DNA): TGTGCCAGCAGCCCGGGGACAGAGGGAAATGAGCAGTTCTTC. Its protein is CASSPGTEGNEQFF.

The chain links TRBV20-1 to TRBJ2-7, with a tentative D call TRBD1 (5 bases). CDR1 and CDR2 from the germline V gene are DFQATT and SNEGSKA (reference sequence). This CDR3 spans 16 amino acids. V was cut by 1 base and J by 0 bases, with 16 bases left in between. The CDR3: CSARAEGAFSSYEQYF. The CDR3 coding sequence is TGCAGTGCTAGAGCGGAAGGGGCCTTTAGCTCCTACGAGCAGTACTTC.

V usage is TRBV7-3 and J usage is TRBJ2-1; 7 positions match TRBD1. The V gene end was trimmed by 2 bases and the J gene end by 2 bases; junction bases not matched to a gene: 3. The CDR3 contains 15 residues. Looked up from germline, CDR1 is SGHTA and CDR2 is FQGTGA. CDR3 amino acids: CASSLGDSPYNEQFF. The CDR3 region has the DNA TGTGCCAGCAGCTTAGGGGACAGTCCCTACAATGAGCAGTTCTTC.

This rearrangement joins TRBV7-2 to TRBJ2-7; 8 bases are a match to TRBD1. With V trimmed by 2 bases and J by 2 bases, 8 bases remained unmatched. Germline V gene data show CDR1 as SGHTA and CDR2 as FQGNSA. The length of the CDR3 is 16 residues. CDR3 DNA: TGTGCCAGCAGCTTAAGGGCGGGACAGGAGACCTACGAGCAGTACTTC. Protein: CASSLRAGQETYEQYF.

The CDR3 protein is CAISGQGEAFF. CDR3 DNA: TGTGCCATCAGTGGACAGGGTGAAGCTTTCTTT. The chain combines TRBV10-3 with TRBJ1-1; 7 nucleotides match TRBD1. V gave up 4 bases and J gave up 7 bases; unmatched junction bases: 0. Germline-derived CDR1 and CDR2 are ENHRY and SYGVKD. This CDR3 region has 11 residues.

The chain has TRBV5-1 and TRBJ2-7; 12 positions match TRBD2. After removal of 4 bases from V and 3 bases from J, the junction contained 5 bases not matched to a gene. The CDR3 extends over 15 amino acids. Germline V gene lookup returns CDR1 SGHRS and CDR2 YFSETQ. Here the CDR3 DNA reads TGCGCCAGCAGCCTGACTAGCGGGAGTTACTACGAGCAGTACTTC. Its protein product is CASSLTSGSYYEQYF.

The chain joins TRBV27 to TRBJ1-2; D might be TRBD1 (6 bases). Germline V gene data show CDR1 as MNHEY and CDR2 as SMNVEV (reference sequence). The CDR3 runs 14 residues. Trimming took 6 bases from V and 4 from J, leaving 15 bases between them. CDR3 in DNA: TGTGCCAGCAGGTATCTTACAGGGAGCTATGGCTACACCTTC. Translation gives CASRYLTGSYGYTF.

This clonotype was picked up a small number of times. CDR3 coding DNA: TGCAGTGCTAACCGACAGGGGAGCGCTGAAGCTTTCTTT. This sequence encodes CSANRQGSAEAFF. This chain uses TRBV20-1 with TRBJ1-1; TRBD1 aligns across 8 bases. The V and J ends lost 4 bases and 6 bases, in that order; junction bases with no gene match: 7. Germline-derived CDR1 and CDR2 are DFQATT and SNEGSKA (reference sequence). This CDR3 contains 13 residues.

V usage is TRBV20-1 and J usage is TRBJ2-7; 8 bases line up with TRBD1. There are 15 residues in the CDR3. Germline trimming cut 6 bases from V and 6 bases from J; bases unmatched to any gene: 16. CDR1 is DFQATT, CDR2 SNEGSKA, per germline (reference sequence). The CDR3, as DNA: TGCAGTGCCCAAGCTCCGCTCAGGGGGCCGGGCGAGCAGTACTTC. Translation gives CSAQAPLRGPGEQYF.

This clonotype appeared a few times. V is TRBV30 and J is TRBJ2-4, with 7 nucleotides matching TRBD1. V trimming: 1 base; J trimming: 13 bases; junction bases outside the gene matches: 10. The CDR3 is 13 residues long. Germline V CDR1 and CDR2: GTSNPN, SVGIG (reference sequence). In DNA form, the CDR3 reads TGTGCCTGGAGTGCCAGGGGAACAGGGGAGCAGTACTTC. Translated, it gives CAWSARGTGEQYF.